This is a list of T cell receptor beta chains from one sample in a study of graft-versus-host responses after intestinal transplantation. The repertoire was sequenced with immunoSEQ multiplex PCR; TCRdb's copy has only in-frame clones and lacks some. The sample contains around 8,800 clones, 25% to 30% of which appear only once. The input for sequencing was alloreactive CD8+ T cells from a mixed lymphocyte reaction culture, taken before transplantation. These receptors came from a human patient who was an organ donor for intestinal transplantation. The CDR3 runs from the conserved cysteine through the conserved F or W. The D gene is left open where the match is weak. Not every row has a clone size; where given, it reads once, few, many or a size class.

CDR3aa: CASSEWGTATYEQYF; CDR3nt: TGTGCCAGCAGTGAATGGGGGACAGCTACCTACGAGCAGTACTTC; abundance: medium-sized; d_gene: TRBD1; j_gene: TRBJ2-7; v_gene: TRBV6-1
CDR3aa: CASSPDVGNTEAFF; CDR3nt: TGCGCCAGCAGCCCGGATGTGGGGAACACTGAAGCTTTCTTT; abundance: few; d_gene: -; j_gene: TRBJ1-1; v_gene: TRBV4-3
CDR3aa: CASSLFIRAWGEQYF; CDR3nt: TGTGCCAGCAGCTTATTTATAAGGGCCTGGGGAGAGCAGTACTTC; abundance: -; d_gene: -; j_gene: TRBJ2-7; v_gene: TRBV7-8
CDR3aa: CASSLAGRGFVYEQYF; CDR3nt: TGTGCCAGCAGCTTAGCTGGAAGGGGCTTTGTATACGAGCAGTACTTC; abundance: -; d_gene: -; j_gene: TRBJ2-7; v_gene: TRBV11-2
CDR3aa: CASMRTSGYNEQFF; CDR3nt: TGTGCCAGCATGCGGACTAGCGGCTACAATGAGCAGTTCTTC; abundance: -; d_gene: TRBD2; j_gene: TRBJ2-1; v_gene: TRBV6-6
CDR3aa: CASSYTDRHTEAFF; CDR3nt: TGTGCCAGCAGTTACACAGATAGGCACACTGAAGCTTTCTTT; abundance: -; d_gene: -; j_gene: TRBJ1-1; v_gene: TRBV6-5
CDR3aa: CASSRDQGGPVYGYTF; CDR3nt: TGTGCCAGCAGCAGAGATCAGGGGGGCCCAGTCTATGGCTACACCTTC; abundance: large; d_gene: TRBD1; j_gene: TRBJ1-2; v_gene: TRBV5-4
CDR3aa: CASSLDAGAGNTIYF; CDR3nt: TGTGCCAGCAGCTTGGATGCAGGGGCCGGAAACACCATATATTTT; abundance: few; d_gene: -; j_gene: TRBJ1-3; v_gene: TRBV7-7
CDR3aa: CASGGVYNEQFF; CDR3nt: TGTGCCAGCGGGGGGGTCTACAATGAGCAGTTCTTC; abundance: few; d_gene: TRBD2; j_gene: TRBJ2-1; v_gene: TRBV6-8
CDR3aa: CASSPTTSGYGYTF; CDR3nt: TGTGCCAGCAGTCCCACCACCAGCGGCTATGGCTACACCTTC; abundance: few; d_gene: -; j_gene: TRBJ1-2; v_gene: TRBV2
CDR3aa: CASSQEGLADGETQYF; CDR3nt: TGCGCCAGCAGCCAAGAGGGACTAGCGGATGGGGAGACCCAGTACTTC; abundance: -; d_gene: TRBD2; j_gene: TRBJ2-5; v_gene: TRBV4-3
CDR3aa: CASSYRGAEAFF; CDR3nt: TGTGCCAGCAGTTACAGGGGGGCTGAAGCTTTCTTT; abundance: medium-sized; d_gene: -; j_gene: TRBJ1-1; v_gene: TRBV6-5
CDR3aa: CASSYSDREETQYF; CDR3nt: TGTGCCAGCAGTTACTCGGACAGGGAAGAGACCCAGTACTTC; abundance: -; d_gene: TRBD1; j_gene: TRBJ2-5; v_gene: TRBV6-5
CDR3aa: CASSRDSSYNEQFF; CDR3nt: TGCGCCAGCAGCCGGGACAGCTCCTACAATGAGCAGTTCTTC; abundance: -; d_gene: TRBD1; j_gene: TRBJ2-1; v_gene: TRBV4-1
CDR3aa: CASSRSVGREQYF; CDR3nt: TGTGCCAGCAGTCGATCCGTGGGTCGCGAGCAGTACTTC; abundance: -; d_gene: -; j_gene: TRBJ2-7; v_gene: TRBV27
CDR3aa: CASSPGTGTNTEAFF; CDR3nt: TGCGCCAGCAGCCCCGGGACAGGGACGAACACTGAAGCTTTCTTT; abundance: -; d_gene: TRBD1; j_gene: TRBJ1-1; v_gene: TRBV5-1
CDR3aa: CASSYSNTNEKLFF; CDR3nt: TGTGCCAGCAGTTACTCGAACACTAATGAAAAACTGTTTTTT; abundance: -; d_gene: -; j_gene: TRBJ1-4; v_gene: TRBV6-5
CDR3aa: CASIVRTSGTYNEQFF; CDR3nt: TGTGCCAGCATAGTAAGGACTAGCGGGACCTACAATGAGCAGTTCTTC; abundance: few; d_gene: TRBD2; j_gene: TRBJ2-1; v_gene: TRBV7-3
CDR3aa: CASRGVGAEQYF; CDR3nt: TGCGCCAGCAGGGGGGTGGGGGCCGAGCAGTACTTC; abundance: -; d_gene: -; j_gene: TRBJ2-7; v_gene: TRBV4-1
CDR3aa: CASSQEVEGNIEKLFF; CDR3nt: TGCGCCAGCAGCCAAGAAGTGGAGGGGAACATTGAAAAACTGTTTTTT; abundance: few; d_gene: -; j_gene: TRBJ1-4; v_gene: TRBV4-1
CDR3aa: CASSIAASYEQYF; CDR3nt: TGTGCCAGTAGTATAGCAGCCTCCTACGAGCAGTACTTC; abundance: large; d_gene: -; j_gene: TRBJ2-7; v_gene: TRBV19
CDR3aa: CASSDLIDLYF; CDR3nt: TGTGCCAGCAGTGACTTGATAGATCTGTACTTC; abundance: large; d_gene: -; j_gene: TRBJ2-7; v_gene: TRBV2
CDR3aa: CASSPEGQVFGYTF; CDR3nt: TGTGCCAGCAGCCCCGAGGGACAGGTCTTTGGCTACACCTTC; abundance: medium-sized; d_gene: TRBD1; j_gene: TRBJ1-2; v_gene: TRBV5-6
CDR3aa: CASSVEGTSGGAGTNEQFF; CDR3nt: TGTGCCAGCAGCGTAGAAGGGACTAGCGGGGGGGCCGGGACCAATGAGCAGTTCTTC; abundance: few; d_gene: TRBD2; j_gene: TRBJ2-1; v_gene: TRBV9
CDR3aa: CASSDWDRAVDSPLHF; CDR3nt: TGTGCCAGCAGTGACTGGGACAGGGCAGTTGACTCACCCCTCCACTTT; abundance: -; d_gene: TRBD1; j_gene: TRBJ1-6; v_gene: TRBV6-1
CDR3aa: CASSSHLADSYEQYF; CDR3nt: TGCGCCAGCAGCTCCCATTTAGCGGATTCCTACGAGCAGTACTTC; abundance: -; d_gene: -; j_gene: TRBJ2-7; v_gene: TRBV4-3
CDR3aa: CASSQDRGTDTQYF; CDR3nt: TGCGCCAGCAGCCAAGACAGGGGCACAGATACGCAGTATTTT; abundance: -; d_gene: -; j_gene: TRBJ2-3; v_gene: TRBV4-1
CDR3aa: CASSQPRETGVNEKLFF; CDR3nt: TGCGCCAGCAGCCAACCTCGGGAGACAGGGGTTAATGAAAAACTGTTTTTT; abundance: -; d_gene: TRBD1; j_gene: TRBJ1-4; v_gene: TRBV4-1
CDR3aa: CASSQDPSQVDTQYF; CDR3nt: TGCGCCAGCAGCCAAGACCCCTCCCAGGTAGATACGCAGTATTTT; abundance: -; d_gene: -; j_gene: TRBJ2-3; v_gene: TRBV4-3
CDR3aa: CATSRDRLAGPSNEQFF; CDR3nt: TGTGCCACCAGCAGAGATCGACTAGCGGGTCCTAGCAATGAGCAGTTCTTC; abundance: few; d_gene: TRBD2; j_gene: TRBJ2-1; v_gene: TRBV15
CDR3aa: CASSQGQGQGTEAFF; CDR3nt: TGCGCCAGCAGCCAAGGTCAGGGGCAGGGGACTGAAGCTTTCTTT; abundance: -; d_gene: -; j_gene: TRBJ1-1; v_gene: TRBV4-3
CDR3aa: CASSYLAGARETQYF; CDR3nt: TGTGCCAGCAGTTACCTAGCGGGGGCGCGAGAGACCCAGTACTTC; abundance: once; d_gene: TRBD2; j_gene: TRBJ2-5; v_gene: TRBV6-5
CDR3aa: CASSPGQGVGLQETQYF; CDR3nt: TGTGCCAGCAGCCCTGGACAGGGCGTCGGTTTACAAGAGACCCAGTACTTC; abundance: medium-sized; d_gene: TRBD1; j_gene: TRBJ2-5; v_gene: TRBV5-6
CDR3aa: CASNGQGLDGYTF; CDR3nt: TGTGCCAGCAATGGACAGGGCTTGGATGGCTACACCTTC; abundance: -; d_gene: TRBD1; j_gene: TRBJ1-2; v_gene: TRBV6-1
CDR3aa: CASSPDPYEQYF; CDR3nt: TGTGCCAGCAGTCCGGACCCTTACGAGCAGTACTTC; abundance: -; d_gene: -; j_gene: TRBJ2-7; v_gene: TRBV6-1
CDR3aa: CASSPGLGSDTQYF; CDR3nt: TGTGCCAGCAGCCCGGGACTAGGGTCAGATACGCAGTATTTT; abundance: -; d_gene: TRBD2; j_gene: TRBJ2-3; v_gene: TRBV5-5
CDR3aa: CASRGHSYEQYF; CDR3nt: TGTGCCAGCAGGGGACACTCCTACGAGCAGTACTTC; abundance: few; d_gene: -; j_gene: TRBJ2-7; v_gene: TRBV6-1
CDR3aa: CASSQDRASNQPQHF; CDR3nt: TGCGCCAGCAGCCAAGACAGGGCCAGCAATCAGCCCCAGCATTTT; abundance: -; d_gene: TRBD1; j_gene: TRBJ1-5; v_gene: TRBV7-2
CDR3aa: CASSEAPGMNTEAFF; CDR3nt: TGTGCCAGCAGTGAAGCGCCAGGGATGAACACTGAAGCTTTCTTT; abundance: -; d_gene: -; j_gene: TRBJ1-1; v_gene: TRBV2
CDR3aa: CASSWDTYEQYF; CDR3nt: TGTGCCAGCAGTTGGGACACCTACGAGCAGTACTTC; abundance: -; d_gene: -; j_gene: TRBJ2-7; v_gene: TRBV6-5
CDR3aa: CASSTSGAPYGYTF; CDR3nt: TGTGCCAGCAGCACCTCGGGGGCGCCCTATGGCTACACCTTC; abundance: -; d_gene: -; j_gene: TRBJ1-2; v_gene: TRBV5-4
CDR3aa: CASSRTSGTDTQYF; CDR3nt: TGTGCCAGCAGTCGGACTAGCGGGACAGATACGCAGTATTTT; abundance: -; d_gene: TRBD2; j_gene: TRBJ2-3; v_gene: TRBV6-1
CDR3aa: CASSLKWEGDVRTETQYF; CDR3nt: TGTGCCAGCAGCTTAAAATGGGAAGGGGACGTTCGTACGGAGACCCAGTACTTC; abundance: -; d_gene: -; j_gene: TRBJ2-5; v_gene: TRBV11-3
CDR3aa: CASSLAEGSEAFF; CDR3nt: TGTGCCAGCAGCTTGGCGGAGGGCAGTGAAGCTTTCTTT; abundance: -; d_gene: -; j_gene: TRBJ1-1; v_gene: TRBV5-4
CDR3aa: CASSLIPGDNEQFF; CDR3nt: TGTGCCAGCAGCCTAATCCCGGGAGACAATGAGCAGTTCTTC; abundance: -; d_gene: -; j_gene: TRBJ2-1; v_gene: TRBV7-9
CDR3aa: CASSLWGSSYEQYF; CDR3nt: TGTGCCAGCAGCTTATGGGGGAGCTCCTACGAGCAGTACTTC; abundance: few; d_gene: -; j_gene: TRBJ2-7; v_gene: TRBV5-5
CDR3aa: CASSDTYEQYF; CDR3nt: TGTGCCAGCAGTGACACCTACGAGCAGTACTTC; abundance: -; d_gene: -; j_gene: TRBJ2-7; v_gene: TRBV6-1
CDR3aa: CASSLVKGLGGYTF; CDR3nt: TGTGCCAGCAGCTTAGTCAAAGGGCTCGGTGGCTACACCTTC; abundance: -; d_gene: -; j_gene: TRBJ1-2; v_gene: TRBV7-2
CDR3aa: CAGALAGGSYNEQFF; CDR3nt: TGTGCCGGCGCCCTAGCGGGGGGTTCCTACAATGAGCAGTTCTTC; abundance: medium-sized; d_gene: TRBD2; j_gene: TRBJ2-1; v_gene: TRBV2
CDR3aa: CASSFLDHNTEAFF; CDR3nt: TGTGCCAGCAGTTTTTTAGACCATAACACTGAAGCTTTCTTT; abundance: few; d_gene: -; j_gene: TRBJ1-1; v_gene: TRBV7-9
CDR3aa: CAWGGESGGGYTF; CDR3nt: TGTGCCTGGGGTGGGGAGTCAGGGGGCGGCTACACCTTC; abundance: few; d_gene: TRBD1; j_gene: TRBJ1-2; v_gene: TRBV30
CDR3aa: CASSLKGSGTSYFEQFF; CDR3nt: TGTGCCAGCAGTTTAAAAGGTTCTGGGACTAGTTACTTTGAGCAGTTCTTC; abundance: medium-sized; d_gene: TRBD2; j_gene: TRBJ2-1; v_gene: TRBV27
CDR3aa: CASEWTGNGYTF; CDR3nt: TGTGCCAGCGAATGGACAGGGAATGGCTACACCTTC; abundance: -; d_gene: TRBD1; j_gene: TRBJ1-2; v_gene: TRBV6-5
CDR3aa: CASSQVANTGELFF; CDR3nt: TGCGCCAGCAGCCAAGTGGCTAACACCGGGGAGCTGTTTTTT; abundance: few; d_gene: -; j_gene: TRBJ2-2; v_gene: TRBV4-3
CDR3aa: CASSLGTREAFF; CDR3nt: TGTGCCAGCAGCTTAGGGACCAGAGAAGCTTTCTTT; abundance: few; d_gene: -; j_gene: TRBJ1-1; v_gene: TRBV13